Below are 26 T cell receptor beta chains sequenced from a single sample in a study of blood T cell repertoires in COVID-19. TCRdb's copy holds only in-frame clones and misses some; the assay was immunoSEQ multiplex PCR. The sample yields hundreds of thousands of clones, around 90% seen once. The specimen sequenced was peripheral blood. The origin of the receptors is a woman under 30 with acute or convalescent COVID-19.

The J gene is TRBJ2-5, the V gene TRBV2; TRBD2 agrees at 10 bases. CDR3 length: 13 amino acids. Germline CDR1 SNHLY, CDR2 FYNNEI. Trimming cost V 8 bases and J 7 bases; bases outside gene matches: 7. The CDR3 DNA reads TGTGCCAGCGAGCGGGGGGGCTCGGGGACCCAGTACTTC. Protein: CASERGGSGTQYF.

This clone was observed a single time. The CDR3 spells CASSSPGLAINEQFF. The CDR3 nucleotides are TGCGCCAGCAGCTCGCCGGGACTAGCGATCAATGAGCAGTTCTTC. The chain carries TRBV4-1 and TRBJ2-1; 10 bases agree with TRBD2. V shed 5 bases and J 6 bases; nucleotides not matched to a gene: 7. CDR3 length equals 15 residues. Germline V gene lookup returns CDR1 MGHRA and CDR2 YSYEKL.

The J gene is TRBJ2-2, the V gene TRBV24-1; tentatively, D is TRBD1 (6 bases). The germline gives CDR1 KGHDR, CDR2 SFDVKD. Trimming took off 6 bases at V and 0 bases at J, with 19 bases between the two ends. The CDR3 sequence is 18 residues long. CDR3 protein: CATSPSWGQRANTGELFF. CDR3 nucleotide sequence: TGTGCCACCAGTCCCTCCTGGGGGCAGAGAGCGAACACCGGGGAGCTGTTTTTT.

This rearrangement joins TRBV6-5 to TRBJ1-2; tentatively, D is TRBD1 (6 bases). The length of the CDR3 is 14 residues. Germline CDR1 MNHEY, CDR2 SVGAGI. V was clipped by 5 bases and J by 4 bases, with 14 bases between them. The CDR3 spells CASSTRTEFYGYTF. In DNA form, the CDR3 reads TGTGCCAGCAGTACCCGGACAGAATTCTATGGCTACACCTTC.

The V call is TRBV9, the J call TRBJ1-4; D remains unclear. This CDR3 spans 14 amino acids. Germline V gene lookup returns CDR1 SGDLS and CDR2 YYNGEE. V was shortened by 3 bases and J by 3 bases, with 9 bases between the two germline ends. The CDR3 DNA follows: TGTGCCAGCAGCGCCGGAGAGGCTAATGAAAAACTGTTTTTT. This codes for CASSAGEANEKLFF.

A few counts support this clone. This chain connects TRBV3-1 (or the pseudogene TRBV3-2) to TRBJ1-2; the D is unclear. Trimming stripped 3 bases from V and 5 bases from J, with 7 bases between. This CDR3 comprises 12 residues. Germline CDR1 and CDR2: LGHDT and YNNKEL (reference sequence). The CDR3 reads CASSHAAYGYTF. CDR3 DNA sequence: TGTGCCAGCAGCCACGCAGCGTATGGCTACACCTTC.

CDR3 bases: TGTGCCAGCAGCTTCTTACTACACACCCCCGTGAAAAACCCGTATGGCTACACCTTC. Its protein is CASSFLLHTPVKNPYGYTF. The chain recombines TRBV7-2 with TRBJ1-2; D call uncertain. This CDR3 has 19 residues. From germline, CDR1 is SGHTA and CDR2 FQGNSA. Trimming removed 3 bases at V and 5 bases at J, with 28 bases between.

V and J are TRBV29-1 and TRBJ2-7; D might be TRBD1 (6 bases). The CDR3 contains 13 residues. V gave up 5 bases and J gave up 6 bases, with 17 bases separating them. Germline lookup yields CDR1 SQVTM and CDR2 ANQGSEA. CDR3 residues: CSVTLGWGLEQYF. The CDR3 nucleotides are TGCAGCGTTACCTTGGGATGGGGGCTCGAGCAGTACTTC.

The genes are TRBV4-1 and TRBJ1-2; D is possibly TRBD1 (5 bases). V shed 1 base and J shed 5 bases, with 14 bases lying between them. The CDR3 is made up of 15 amino acids. Per the germline V gene, CDR1 is MGHRA and CDR2 is YSYEKL. The CDR3 loop is CASSQAGGELYGYTF. The CDR3 nucleotides are TGCGCCAGCAGCCAAGCGGGGGGGGAGCTTTATGGCTACACCTTC.

The CDR3 bases are TGTGCCAGCTCACCAGAAGGGGGACGGGGCGGCTACACCTTC. Protein: CASSPEGGRGGYTF. This chain joins TRBV18 and TRBJ1-2; TRBD1 is a possible D gene (6 bases). The V end was cut by 2 bases, the J end by 8 bases, with 15 bases between. The CDR3 consists of 14 residues. Germline V gives CDR1 KGHSH, CDR2 LQKENI.

The chain couples TRBV14 to TRBJ1-4; a possible D gene is TRBD1 (5 bases). The CDR3 totals 15 residues. With 4 bases removed from V and 6 bases from J, the gap between germline ends came to 15 bases. Per the germline V gene, CDR1 is SGHDN and CDR2 is FVKESK. In DNA, the CDR3 is TGTGCCAGCAGCCCAACAGGTCAGCTCGATGAAAAACTGTTTTTT. Translated, it gives CASSPTGQLDEKLFF.

The CDR3 reads CASSYSGSGGNTIYF. CDR3 nucleotides: TGTGCCAGCAGCTACTCAGGATCTGGTGGAAACACCATATATTTT. J is TRBJ1-3 and V is TRBV5-6; D unclear. Trimming cost V 3 bases and J 3 bases, with 13 bases left between them. The CDR3 loop spans 15 amino acids. Germline CDR1 SGHDT, CDR2 YYEEEE. The entire variable domain, with the rest obtained from reference TRBV5-6 and TRBJ1-3, is as follows: DAGVTQSPTHLIKTRGQQVTLRCSPKSGHDTVSWYQQALGQGPQFIFQYYEEEERQRGNFPDRFSGHQFPNYSSELNVNALLLGDSALYLCASSYSGSGGNTIYFGEGSWLTVV.

The chain is built from TRBV6-5 and TRBJ1-1, with 7 bases matching TRBD1. CDR1 is MNHEY and CDR2 is SVGAGI in the germline V gene. CDR3 size: 14 residues. V gave up 7 bases and J gave up 0 bases; unmatched junction bases: 5. The chain's CDR3 is CASTPGQLNTEAFF. Here the CDR3 DNA reads TGTGCCAGCACCCCGGGACAGCTGAACACTGAAGCTTTCTTT.

This chain connects TRBV28 to TRBJ2-7, with unresolved D. Trimming removed 5 bases at V and 3 bases at J, with 11 bases between. Per the germline V gene, CDR1 is MDHEN and CDR2 is SYDVKM. The CDR3 sequence is 13 residues long. CDR3 sequence reads: CASSGHPVYEQYF. The CDR3 DNA reads TGTGCCAGCAGTGGGCATCCCGTCTACGAGCAGTACTTC. The whole variable domain, remainder taken from reference TRBV28 and TRBJ2-7, is DVKVTQSSRYLVKRTGEKVFLECVQDMDHENMFWYRQDPGLGLRLIYFSYDVKMKEKGDIPEGYSVSREKKERFSLILESASTNQTSMYLCASSGHPVYEQYFGPGTRLTVT.

V gene TRBV12-3 or TRBV12-4 combines with J gene TRBJ2-3; tentative D call: TRBD2 (6 bases). V lost 5 bases to trimming and J lost 12 bases, with 15 bases between them. The CDR3 loop spans 12 amino acids. CDR3 DNA sequence: TGTGCCAGCAGTAGGGACTTCCACGTCCAGTATTTT. It encodes CASSRDFHVQYF.

The chain recombines TRBV7-9 with TRBJ1-2; D not certain. CDR1 is SEHNR and CDR2 is FQNEAQ in the germline V gene (reference sequence). Between the trimmed V and J ends, which lost 3 bases and 7 bases, there was a span of 9 bases. The CDR3 extends over 12 amino acids. The CDR3 sequence: CASSFEEGGYTF. In DNA form, the CDR3 reads TGTGCCAGCAGCTTCGAAGAGGGTGGCTACACCTTC.

The V and J genes are TRBV7-9 and TRBJ1-2; D not certain. Germline values: CDR1 SEHNR, CDR2 FQNEAQ (reference sequence). The ends were cut back, 0 bases at V and 4 bases at J, with 9 bases in the middle. This CDR3 contains 14 residues. DNA for the CDR3: TGTGCCAGCAGCTTAGCCGCAGGATTCTATGGCTACACCTTC. It translates to CASSLAAGFYGYTF.

The chain uses TRBV27 and TRBJ1-2, with 10 bases matching TRBD1. The CDR3 runs 16 residues. V was pared by 3 bases and J by 3 bases, with 7 bases of the junction left unmatched. In germline, CDR1 is MNHEY, CDR2 SMNVEV (reference sequence). For the CDR3, the DNA is TGTGCCAGCAGTTTGGACAGGGGGTCGATTTACTATGGCTACACCTTC. Residues: CASSLDRGSIYYGYTF.

V gene TRBV3-1 (or the pseudogene TRBV3-2) combines with J gene TRBJ2-7; 7 bases match TRBD2. The CDR3 length is 16 residues. Per the germline V gene, CDR1 is LGHDT and CDR2 is YNNKEL (reference sequence). The V and J ends lost 3 bases and 2 bases, in that order; junction bases with no gene match: 10. CDR3 sequence reads: CASSHVSGLGTYEQYF. The CDR3 region has the DNA TGTGCCAGCAGCCACGTCTCAGGACTAGGGACCTACGAGCAGTACTTC.

This clone was seen only once. V usage is TRBV30 and J usage is TRBJ1-5, with D hard to call. The V gene lost 3 bases and the J gene lost 2 bases, with 14 bases spanning the gap. Germline CDR1 is GTSNPN and CDR2 is SVGIG (reference sequence). This CDR3 has 15 residues. Here the CDR3 reads CAWSGEAKGNQPQHF. As DNA, the CDR3 is TGTGCCTGGAGCGGGGAGGCCAAGGGCAATCAGCCCCAGCATTTT.

This chain connects TRBV11-3 to TRBJ2-1; 8 bases fit TRBD1. Losses at the gene ends were 5 bases for V and 4 bases for J; bases not matched to a gene: 10. The V gene's germline CDR1 is SGHNT and CDR2 YENEEA. The CDR3 spans 16 residues. The CDR3 protein is CASSSRTGGTYNEQFF. The DNA for the CDR3 is TGTGCCAGCAGCAGTCGAACAGGGGGAACGTACAATGAGCAGTTCTTC.

This chain links TRBV29-1 with TRBJ2-5, with TRBD2 matching over 7 bases. Losses at the gene ends were 7 bases for V and 5 bases for J; bases not matched to a gene: 4. This CDR3 comprises 11 residues. Germline-derived CDR1 and CDR2 are SQVTM and ANQGSEA. The CDR3 reads CSAGEGETQYF. Here the CDR3 DNA reads TGCAGCGCCGGGGAGGGGGAGACCCAGTACTTC.

The genes are TRBV2 and TRBJ1-4; unclear D gene. The ends were cut back, 4 bases at V and 8 bases at J, with 17 bases in the middle. CDR1 SNHLY and CDR2 FYNNEI come from the germline V gene. The CDR3 has 15 residues. For the CDR3, the DNA is TGTGCCAGCAGTGTACGGAGGGATAGCGAGGAAAAACTGTTTTTT. It specifies CASSVRRDSEEKLFF.

The V call is TRBV30, the J call TRBJ1-2; 7 bases match TRBD1. In germline, CDR1 is GTSNPN, CDR2 SVGIG (reference sequence). The CDR3 has 12 amino acids. J was trimmed by 8 bases and V by 3 bases; bases with no gene match: 6. CDR3 coding DNA: TGTGCCTGGAGGCGACAGGGCGAGGGCTACACCTTC. Translation: CAWRRQGEGYTF.

The rearrangement joins TRBV6-5 to TRBJ2-7; 8 positions agree with TRBD1. Germline lookup yields CDR1 MNHEY and CDR2 SVGAGI. V lost 5 bases, J lost 3 bases, and 6 bases stayed unmatched. This CDR3 contains 14 residues. Here the CDR3 DNA reads TGTGCCAGCAGTCCCCGGACAGGGAACTACGAGCAGTACTTC. Translation gives CASSPRTGNYEQYF.

The rearrangement links TRBV4-3 to TRBJ2-7, with 15 bases fitting TRBD2. The CDR3 length is 18 residues. Germline lookup yields CDR1 LGHNA and CDR2 YSLEER. V trimming: 1 base; J trimming: 2 bases; junction bases outside the gene matches: 6. This chain's CDR3 is CASSQGTSGGEFTYEQYF. The DNA for the CDR3 is TGCGCCAGCAGCCAAGGGACTAGCGGGGGGGAATTCACCTACGAGCAGTACTTC.